Reported below is one TCR beta chain. Its antigen is as yet unknown. The length of the CDR3 is 13 residues. Germline-derived CDR1 and CDR2 are MNHNS and SASEGT. The V gene end was trimmed by 8 bases and the J gene end by 4 bases; junction bases not matched to a gene: 5. The data are from a study of CD8 T cells in ankylosing spondylitis. The study, taken as a whole, reports: Reportedly, matched ankylosing spondylitis synovial fluid was significantly enriched for disease-linked clones. Previous work reported some of these motif variants in the synovial fluid and blood of reactive arthritis. Made up of several highly homologous variants, a TCR beta motif appeared characteristic of ankylosing spondylitis blood.

Researchers built TCR beta libraries using quantitative 5'-RACE with molecular barcodes. TCRdb reprocessed the 5' RACE reads via MiXCR and lists one record per CDR3 protein. The sample lists hundreds of thousands of distinct CDR3 sequences; roughly 15% were seen once. This sequence was found in a male donor with ankylosing spondylitis. Material: blood, either unsorted or a sorted T cell fraction (not recorded which). The V call is TRBV6-1, the J call TRBJ1-5; 7 nucleotides align to TRBD1. The CDR3 loop is CASGDRLNQPQHF. CDR3 DNA: TGTGCCAGCGGGGACAGACTTAATCAGCCCCAGCATTTT.